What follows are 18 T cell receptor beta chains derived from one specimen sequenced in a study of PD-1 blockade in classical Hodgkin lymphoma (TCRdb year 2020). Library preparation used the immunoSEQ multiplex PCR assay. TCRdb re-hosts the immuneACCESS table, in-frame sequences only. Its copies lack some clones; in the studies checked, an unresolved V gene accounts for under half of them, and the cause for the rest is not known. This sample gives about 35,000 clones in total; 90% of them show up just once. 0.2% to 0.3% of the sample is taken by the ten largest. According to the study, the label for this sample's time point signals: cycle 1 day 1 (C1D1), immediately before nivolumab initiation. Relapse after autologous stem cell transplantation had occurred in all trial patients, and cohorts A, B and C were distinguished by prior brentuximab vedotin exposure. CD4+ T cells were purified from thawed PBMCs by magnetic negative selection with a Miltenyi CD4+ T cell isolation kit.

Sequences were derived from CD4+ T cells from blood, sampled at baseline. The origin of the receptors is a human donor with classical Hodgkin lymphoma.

The CDR3 spells CASRLRRAHEMNTEAFF. CDR3 bases: TGTGCCAGCCGACTCCGACGGGCGCACGAAATGAACACTGAAGCTTTCTTT. This chain connects TRBV2 to TRBJ1-1; D ambiguous. Looked up from germline, CDR1 is SNHLY and CDR2 is FYNNEI. Trimming pared 8 bases from V and 0 bases from J, leaving 22 bases between. The CDR3 runs to 17 residues.

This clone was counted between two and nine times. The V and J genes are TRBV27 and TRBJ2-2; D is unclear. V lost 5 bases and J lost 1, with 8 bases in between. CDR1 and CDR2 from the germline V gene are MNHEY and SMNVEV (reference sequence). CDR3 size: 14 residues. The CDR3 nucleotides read TGTGCCAGCAGTCATTCGGGGAACACCGGGGAGCTGTTTTTT. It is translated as CASSHSGNTGELFF.

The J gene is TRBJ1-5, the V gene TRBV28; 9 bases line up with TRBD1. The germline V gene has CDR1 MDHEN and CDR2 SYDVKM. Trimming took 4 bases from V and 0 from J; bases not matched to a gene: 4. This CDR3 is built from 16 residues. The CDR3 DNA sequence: TGTGCCAGCAGTTGGTGGGACAGGGCTAGCAATCAGCCCCAGCATTTT. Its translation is CASSWWDRASNQPQHF.

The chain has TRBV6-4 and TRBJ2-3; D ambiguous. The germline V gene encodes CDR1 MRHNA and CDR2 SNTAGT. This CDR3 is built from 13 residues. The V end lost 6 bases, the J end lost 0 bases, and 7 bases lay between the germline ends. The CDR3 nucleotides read TGTGCCAGCAGCGTAACTAGCACAGATACGCAGTATTTT. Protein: CASSVTSTDTQYF.

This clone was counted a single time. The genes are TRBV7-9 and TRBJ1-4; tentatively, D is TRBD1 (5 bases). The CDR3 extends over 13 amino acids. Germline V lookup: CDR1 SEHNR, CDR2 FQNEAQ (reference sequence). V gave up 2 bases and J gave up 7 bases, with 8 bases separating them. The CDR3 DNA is TGTGCCAGCAGCTTAAGACAGCGTGAAAAACTGTTTTTT. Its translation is CASSLRQREKLFF.

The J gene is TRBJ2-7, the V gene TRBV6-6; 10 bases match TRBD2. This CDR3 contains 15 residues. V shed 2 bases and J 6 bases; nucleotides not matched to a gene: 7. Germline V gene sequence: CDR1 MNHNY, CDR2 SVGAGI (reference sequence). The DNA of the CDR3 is TGTGCCAGCAGTTACCTTGTAGCGGGAGGCTCCGAGCAGTACTTC. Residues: CASSYLVAGGSEQYF.

Here the CDR3 DNA reads TGTGCCAGCAGCTTTTTCTCGGGTCGTAGCACTGAAGCTTTCTTT. Its protein product is CASSFFSGRSTEAFF. The rearrangement uses TRBV5-6 and TRBJ1-1; D gene uncertain. The ends were cut back, 2 bases at V and 4 bases at J, with 15 bases in the middle. The germline V gene has CDR1 SGHDT and CDR2 YYEEEE. This CDR3 is built from 15 residues.

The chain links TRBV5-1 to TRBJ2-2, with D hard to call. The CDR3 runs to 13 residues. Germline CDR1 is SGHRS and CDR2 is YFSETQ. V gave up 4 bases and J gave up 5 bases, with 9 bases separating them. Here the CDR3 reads CASSLTVTGELFF. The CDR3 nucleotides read TGCGCCAGCAGCCTCACAGTAACCGGGGAGCTGTTTTTT.

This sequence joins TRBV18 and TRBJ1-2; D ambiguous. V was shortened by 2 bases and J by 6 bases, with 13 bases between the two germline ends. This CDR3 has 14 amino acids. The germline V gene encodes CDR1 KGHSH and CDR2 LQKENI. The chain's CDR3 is CASSPAITSDGYTF. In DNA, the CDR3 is TGTGCCAGCTCACCAGCCATTACCTCGGATGGCTACACCTTC. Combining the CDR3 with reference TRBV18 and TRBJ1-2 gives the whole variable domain NAGVMQNPRHLVRRRGQEARLRCSPMKGHSHVYWYRQLPEEGLKFMVYLQKENIIDESGMPKERFSAEFPKEGPSILRIQQVVRGDSAAYFCASSPAITSDGYTFGSGTRLTVV.

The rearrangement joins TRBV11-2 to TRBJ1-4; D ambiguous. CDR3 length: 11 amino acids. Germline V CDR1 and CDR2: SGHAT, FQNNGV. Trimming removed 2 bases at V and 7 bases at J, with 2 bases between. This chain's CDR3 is CASSLFEKLFF. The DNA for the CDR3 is TGTGCCAGCAGCTTATTTGAAAAACTGTTTTTT.

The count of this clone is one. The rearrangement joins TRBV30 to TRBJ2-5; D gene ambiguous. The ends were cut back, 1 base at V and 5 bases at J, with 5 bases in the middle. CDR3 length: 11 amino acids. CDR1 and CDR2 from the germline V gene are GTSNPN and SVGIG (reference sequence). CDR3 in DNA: TGTGCCTGGAGTGGGCTTGAGACCCAGTACTTC. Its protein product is CAWSGLETQYF.

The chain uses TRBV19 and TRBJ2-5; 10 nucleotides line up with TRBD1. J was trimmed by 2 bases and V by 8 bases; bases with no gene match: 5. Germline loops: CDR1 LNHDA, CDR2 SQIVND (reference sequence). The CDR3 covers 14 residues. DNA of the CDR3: TGTGCCAGTGGACAGGGGGTAGATCAAGAGACCCAGTACTTC. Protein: CASGQGVDQETQYF.

The CDR3 protein is CASSYRDRGDEKLFF. Written as DNA, the CDR3 is TGTGCCAGCAGCTACCGGGACAGGGGTGACGAAAAACTGTTTTTT. V and J are TRBV2 and TRBJ1-4, with 10 bases lining up with TRBD1. Losses at the gene ends were 6 bases for V and 8 bases for J; bases not matched to a gene: 9. There are 15 residues in the CDR3. Germline assignment: CDR1 SNHLY and CDR2 FYNNEI.

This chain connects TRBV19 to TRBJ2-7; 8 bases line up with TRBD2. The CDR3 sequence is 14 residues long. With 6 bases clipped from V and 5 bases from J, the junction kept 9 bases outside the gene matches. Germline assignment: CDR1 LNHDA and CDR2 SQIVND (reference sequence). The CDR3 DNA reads TGTGCCAGTAGCAGGGGACTAGACCTTCACGAGCAGTACTTC. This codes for CASSRGLDLHEQYF.

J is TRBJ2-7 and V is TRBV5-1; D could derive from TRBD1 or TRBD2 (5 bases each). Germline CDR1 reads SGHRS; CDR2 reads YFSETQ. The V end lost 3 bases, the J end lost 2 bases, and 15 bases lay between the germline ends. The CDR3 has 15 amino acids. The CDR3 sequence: CASSSGTHGPYEQYF. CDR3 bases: TGCGCCAGCAGCTCCGGGACCCACGGGCCCTACGAGCAGTACTTC.

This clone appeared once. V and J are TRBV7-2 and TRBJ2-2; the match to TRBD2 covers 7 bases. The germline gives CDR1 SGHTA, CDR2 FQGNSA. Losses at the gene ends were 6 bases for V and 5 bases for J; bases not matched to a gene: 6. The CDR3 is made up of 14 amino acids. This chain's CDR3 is CASSVSGGTGELFF. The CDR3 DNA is TGTGCCAGCAGTGTCTCGGGAGGAACCGGGGAGCTGTTTTTT.

The CDR3 sequence: CASSDVVASGRLTQYF. The DNA for the CDR3 is TGTGCCAGCAGCGACGTGGTCGCTAGCGGGAGACTTACGCAGTATTTT. V is TRBV9 and J is TRBJ2-3; TRBD2 matches 10 bases. The germline CDR1 and CDR2 sequences are SGDLS and YYNGEE. There are 16 residues in the CDR3. V gave up 3 bases and J gave up 8 bases; unmatched junction bases: 12.

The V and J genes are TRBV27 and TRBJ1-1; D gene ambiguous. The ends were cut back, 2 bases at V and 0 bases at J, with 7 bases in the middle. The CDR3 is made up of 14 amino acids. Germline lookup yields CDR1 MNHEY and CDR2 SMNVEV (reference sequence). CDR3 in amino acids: CASSLHGLNTEAFF. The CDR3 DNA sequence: TGTGCCAGCAGTTTACACGGATTGAACACTGAAGCTTTCTTT.